Following are 5 T cell receptor beta chains from one sample sequenced in a study of blood T cell repertoires in COVID-19. The data were produced by immunoSEQ multiplex PCR, yet TCRdb's version contains in-frame clones alone and is incomplete. The sample has fewer than 350,000 clones, approximately 90% seen once. Input material: PBMCs or T cells enriched from blood (not recorded which). These TCRs come from a man aged 35 to 55 who had been exposed to COVID-19.

Here the CDR3 reads CASTDPGGLTNEKLFF. CDR3 in DNA: TGTGCCAGCACCGACCCAGGGGGCCTAACTAATGAAAAACTGTTTTTT. The chain couples TRBV28 to TRBJ1-4; 8 nucleotides match TRBD1. The V gene's germline CDR1 is MDHEN and CDR2 SYDVKM. V shed 7 bases and J 1 base; nucleotides not matched to a gene: 8. The CDR3 length is 16 residues.

The gene calls are TRBV10-3 and TRBJ2-2, with 9 bases that match TRBD2. CDR3 length: 16 amino acids. The germline V gene encodes CDR1 ENHRY and CDR2 SYGVKD. Trimming took 11 bases from V and 0 from J; bases not matched to a gene: 10. CDR3 protein: CALIEREDANTGELFF. The CDR3 region has the DNA TGTGCCTTGATTGAGCGGGAGGACGCGAACACCGGGGAGCTGTTTTTT.

The chain's CDR3 is CASIETGSTEAFF. Written as DNA, the CDR3 is TGTGCCAGTATCGAAACAGGGAGCACTGAAGCTTTCTTT. This rearrangement joins TRBV19 to TRBJ1-1, with a possible D match to TRBD1 (6 bases). The germline V gene has CDR1 LNHDA and CDR2 SQIVND (reference sequence). The CDR3 length is 13 residues. The germline V and J ends were trimmed by 7 bases and 4 bases, with 13 bases remaining between them.

A note on this clone: The sample carries other DNA sequences with the same CDR3. The chain links TRBV19 to TRBJ2-1; 7 bases agree with TRBD1. This CDR3 is 13 amino acids long. The germline CDR1 and CDR2 sequences are LNHDA and SQIVND (reference sequence). The junction had 2 bases not matched to a gene; V was cut back by 3 bases and J by 6 bases. The CDR3 nucleotides are TGTGCCAGTAGTATCGGACAGGCCAATGAGCAGTTCTTC. Protein sequence: CASSIGQANEQFF. Full variable domain (missing parts from reference TRBV19 and TRBJ2-1): DGGITQSPKYLFRKEGQNVTLSCEQNLNHDAMYWYRQDPGQGLRLIYYSQIVNDFQKGDIAEGYSVSREKKESFPLTVTSAQKNPTAFYLCASSIGQANEQFFGPGTRLTVL.

This chain links TRBV5-1 with TRBJ1-4; D unclear. The V gene's germline CDR1 is SGHRS and CDR2 YFSETQ. CDR3 size: 14 residues. V was trimmed by 0 bases and J by 7 bases, leaving 10 bases between them. CDR3 nucleotides: TGCGCCAGCAGCTTGGGAGGGTTTGGTGAAAAACTGTTTTTT. Protein: CASSLGGFGEKLFF.